The 23 T cell receptor beta chains reported below all come from one sample, sequenced in a study of blood T cell repertoires in COVID-19. The method was immunoSEQ multiplex PCR; TCRdb's version includes in-frame clones alone and lacks a portion of them. The table shows 250,000 to 350,000 clones, with approximately 89% occurring only once. Sequencing was carried out using peripheral blood. All receptors derive from a woman aged 30 to 39 with COVID-19, enrolled during active disease.

The genes are TRBV5-1 and TRBJ2-7, with TRBD2 matching over 7 bases. With V trimmed by 2 bases and J by 3 bases, 5 bases remained unmatched. The CDR3 loop spans 14 amino acids. CDR1 and CDR2 from the germline V gene are SGHRS and YFSETQ. In nucleotides, the CDR3 is TGCGCCAGCAGCTTTATTGGGAGGGACTACGAGCAGTACTTC. Protein sequence: CASSFIGRDYEQYF. Full variable domain (remainder filled in from reference TRBV5-1 and TRBJ2-7): KAGVTQTPRYLIKTRGQQVTLSCSPISGHRSVSWYQQTPGQGLQFLFEYFSETQRNKGNFPGRFSGRQFSNSRSEMNVSTLELGDSALYLCASSFIGRDYEQYFGPGTRLTVT.

The V gene is TRBV9, the J gene TRBJ2-5, with D possibly being TRBD1 (5 bases). Germline values: CDR1 SGDLS, CDR2 YYNGEE. The CDR3 has 16 amino acids. Between the trimmed V and J ends, which lost 2 bases and 1 base, there was a span of 15 bases. CDR3 sequence (DNA): TGTGCCAGCAGCGTTGGATACACAGGAATCCAAGAGACCCAGTACTTC. Translation: CASSVGYTGIQETQYF.

The chain is built from TRBV19 and TRBJ1-3; a weak D match, TRBD1 (5 bases). V lost 5 bases, J lost 0 bases, and 8 bases lay in between. CDR1 and CDR2 (germline): LNHDA, SQIVND (reference sequence). The CDR3 covers 14 residues. The CDR3 nucleotides are TGTGCCAGTAGTGGGACTCACTCTGGAAACACCATATATTTT. It encodes CASSGTHSGNTIYF.

The chain uses TRBV5-1 and TRBJ2-2, with 8 bases identical to TRBD1. This CDR3 is built from 15 residues. From germline, CDR1 is SGHRS and CDR2 YFSETQ. The ends lost 3 bases at V and 4 bases at J; junction bases unmatched: 5. CDR3 loop: CASSSGTGVTGELFF. The CDR3 DNA reads TGCGCCAGCAGCTCCGGGACAGGCGTCACCGGGGAGCTGTTTTTT.

The chain has TRBV27 and TRBJ1-6, with D possibly being TRBD1 (5 bases). CDR1 is MNHEY, CDR2 SMNVEV, per germline (reference sequence). This CDR3 region has 12 residues. V was clipped by 3 bases and J by 11 bases, with 8 bases between them. The CDR3 nucleotides are TGTGCCAGCAGTTTTGGAGGGGCACCCCTCCACTTT. This translates into CASSFGGAPLHF.

The CDR3: CASSLYDSLNTEAFF. The CDR3 DNA reads as TGCGCCAGCAGCCTTTACGACAGCCTGAACACTGAAGCTTTCTTT. This chain connects TRBV5-1 to TRBJ1-1; D is possibly TRBD1 (5 bases). V lost 4 bases, J lost 0 bases, and 13 bases lay in between. CDR3 length: 15 amino acids. Germline-derived CDR1 and CDR2 are SGHRS and YFSETQ.

This clone was counted once. The chain links TRBV27 to TRBJ1-5; 7 bases agree with TRBD1. Unmatched junction bases numbered 8, after V lost 5 bases and J lost 4 bases. The CDR3 loop spans 15 amino acids. CDR1 and CDR2 (germline): MNHEY, SMNVEV (reference sequence). CDR3 coding DNA: TGTGCCAGCAGTCCCGGGACAGAACCGAATCAGCCCCAGCATTTT. Translated: CASSPGTEPNQPQHF.

This clone was counted once. The chain couples TRBV18 to TRBJ1-2; 8 bases align to TRBD1. CDR1 is KGHSH and CDR2 is LQKENI in the germline V gene. Trimming cost V 1 base and J 3 bases; bases outside gene matches: 7. CDR3 size: 16 residues. Here the CDR3 reads CASSPQWDRRDYGYTF. The CDR3 DNA follows: TGTGCCAGCTCACCACAGTGGGACAGGAGAGACTATGGCTACACCTTC. Full variable domain (remainder filled in from reference TRBV18 and TRBJ1-2): NAGVMQNPRHLVRRRGQEARLRCSPMKGHSHVYWYRQLPEEGLKFMVYLQKENIIDESGMPKERFSAEFPKEGPSILRIQQVVRGDSAAYFCASSPQWDRRDYGYTFGSGTRLTVV.

The chain recombines TRBV11-1 with TRBJ2-1; 9 bases agree with TRBD1. This CDR3 spans 16 amino acids. The J segment lost 5 bases and the V segment lost 3 bases, leaving 8 bases of the junction unmatched. Germline V gives CDR1 SGHAT, CDR2 FQDESV (reference sequence). CDR3 coding DNA: TGTGCCAGCAGCTTCCATCTGGGACAGGGCAACAATGAGCAGTTCTTC. It yields the protein CASSFHLGQGNNEQFF.

Worth noting for this clone: Different DNA sequences within this sample yield the same CDR3. This chain links TRBV6-6 with TRBJ2-3; 7 nucleotides agree with TRBD2. J lost 3 bases, V lost 4 bases, and 7 bases had no gene match. The CDR3 has 15 amino acids. Germline CDR1 MNHNY, CDR2 SVGAGI (reference sequence). The CDR3 DNA reads as TGTGCCAGCAGTTCCCTTGGCGGGAGTACAGATACGCAGTATTTT. Protein sequence: CASSSLGGSTDTQYF.

The V and J genes are TRBV6-5 and TRBJ1-4, with unresolved D. V was cut by 6 bases and J by 3 bases, with 5 bases left in between. Germline V gene lookup returns CDR1 MNHEY and CDR2 SVGAGI. The CDR3 is made up of 12 amino acids. CDR3 in DNA: TGTGCCAGCAGCCCCGCTAATGAAAAACTGTTTTTT. Protein sequence: CASSPANEKLFF.

V gene TRBV15 combines with J gene TRBJ2-7; 8 bases map to TRBD1. There are 15 residues in the CDR3. Germline CDR1 LNHNV, CDR2 YYDKDF (reference sequence). Losses at the gene ends were 6 bases for V and 0 bases for J; bases not matched to a gene: 7. CDR3 sequence reads: CATSPDRGASYEQYF. CDR3 coding DNA: TGTGCCACCAGTCCCGACAGGGGAGCCTCCTACGAGCAGTACTTC.

The chain employs TRBV11-2 and TRBJ2-7, with D hard to call. This CDR3 is built from 11 residues. V dropped 4 bases and J dropped 3 bases, with 4 bases sitting between them. Germline lookup yields CDR1 SGHAT and CDR2 FQNNGV. CDR3 in DNA: TGTGCCAGCAGCTCCAACTACGAGCAGTACTTC. Translation: CASSSNYEQYF.

The chain has TRBV30 and TRBJ1-4; TRBD1 aligns across 7 bases. Germline V gene data show CDR1 as GTSNPN and CDR2 as SVGIG (reference sequence). V was pared by 2 bases and J by 8 bases, with 5 bases of the junction left unmatched. This CDR3 has 13 residues. The CDR3 DNA follows: TGTGCCTGGAGTCGGCAGGGGGAAGAAAAACTGTTTTTT. Its translation is CAWSRQGEEKLFF.

This chain joins TRBV27 and TRBJ2-7; 9 bases are shared with TRBD1. The CDR3 totals 16 residues. Germline CDR1 is MNHEY and CDR2 is SMNVEV (reference sequence). The junction had 11 bases not matched to a gene; V was cut back by 4 bases and J by 4 bases. The CDR3 region is CASSSRSSGQGYEQYF. CDR3 nucleotides: TGTGCCAGCAGTTCCCGTTCCTCGGGACAGGGTTACGAGCAGTACTTC.

The genes are TRBV5-1 and TRBJ2-7; TRBD2 is a possible D gene (5 bases). This CDR3 contains 14 residues. With 4 bases removed from V and 1 base from J, the gap between germline ends came to 12 bases. Germline CDR1 is SGHRS and CDR2 is YFSETQ. Written as DNA, the CDR3 is TGCGCCAGCAGCCCGGGCCTAGCATCCTACGAGCAGTACTTC. Protein: CASSPGLASYEQYF.

The chain uses TRBV11-1 and TRBJ2-1, with 7 nucleotides matching TRBD2. Germline V lookup: CDR1 SGHAT, CDR2 FQDESV (reference sequence). The junction had 8 bases not matched to a gene; V was cut back by 8 bases and J by 4 bases. The CDR3 length is 14 residues. CDR3 bases: TGTGCCAGCGCATGGCTAGCGGATTACAATGAGCAGTTCTTC. It codes for CASAWLADYNEQFF.

The rearrangement links TRBV7-9 to TRBJ1-1, with 9 positions matching TRBD1. This CDR3 spans 15 amino acids. Germline CDR1 is SEHNR and CDR2 is FQNEAQ (reference sequence). Unmatched junction bases numbered 11, after V lost 7 bases and J lost 5 bases. Here the CDR3 reads CASTFGDRVLTEAFF. The CDR3 DNA is TGTGCCAGCACCTTCGGGGACAGGGTTTTGACTGAAGCTTTCTTT. Based on the CDR3 plus reference TRBV7-9 and TRBJ1-1, the full variable domain is DTGVSQNPRHKITKRGQNVTFRCDPISEHNRLYWYRQTLGQGPEFLTYFQNEAQLEKSRLLSDRFSAERPKGSFSTLEIQRTEQGDSAMYLCASTFGDRVLTEAFFGQGTRLTVV.

This clone appeared a single time. The rearrangement uses TRBV27 and TRBJ2-1, with D possibly being TRBD2 (5 bases). Germline CDR1 MNHEY, CDR2 SMNVEV (reference sequence). CDR3 length equals 13 residues. With 2 bases removed from V and 8 bases from J, the gap between germline ends came to 10 bases. This chain's CDR3 is CASSLTSRDEQFF. DNA of the CDR3: TGTGCCAGCAGTTTAACTAGTAGAGATGAGCAGTTCTTC.

The chain recombines TRBV11-3 with TRBJ2-3; perhaps TRBD2 as D (6 bases). There are 14 residues in the CDR3. Trimming cost V 1 base and J 5 bases, with 10 bases left between them. The germline V gene has CDR1 SGHNT and CDR2 YENEEA. The CDR3 DNA sequence: TGTGCCAGCAGCTTAGCGGGAGTGATAGATACGCAGTATTTT. Its translation is CASSLAGVIDTQYF.

The V and J genes are TRBV13 and TRBJ2-7, with D uncertain. The CDR3 has 13 amino acids. The V gene lost 8 bases and the J gene lost 5 bases, with 16 bases spanning the gap. Germline CDR1 PRHDT, CDR2 FYEKMQ (reference sequence). CDR3 region: CASSTISQDEQYF. The CDR3 region has the DNA TGTGCCAGCTCGACCATCTCCCAGGACGAGCAGTACTTC.

Regarding this clone: Other DNA sequences from this sample encode an identical CDR3 as well. The chain couples TRBV19 to TRBJ1-1; weak D call: TRBD1 (6 bases). Trimming took 1 base from V and 1 from J, leaving 7 bases between them. Germline V gene sequence: CDR1 LNHDA, CDR2 SQIVND (reference sequence). The CDR3 spans 14 residues. The CDR3: CASSIGGGNTEAFF. The CDR3 region has the DNA TGTGCCAGTAGTATAGGAGGGGGGAACACTGAAGCTTTCTTT.

The CDR3 spells CASSTGGNTEAFF. The CDR3 DNA is TGTGCCAGCAGTACAGGGGGCAACACTGAAGCTTTCTTT. The V call is TRBV12-3 or TRBV12-4, the J call TRBJ1-1; TRBD1 matches 9 bases. The CDR3 is made up of 13 amino acids. V lost 5 bases to trimming and J lost 2 bases; unmatched junction nucleotides: 0.